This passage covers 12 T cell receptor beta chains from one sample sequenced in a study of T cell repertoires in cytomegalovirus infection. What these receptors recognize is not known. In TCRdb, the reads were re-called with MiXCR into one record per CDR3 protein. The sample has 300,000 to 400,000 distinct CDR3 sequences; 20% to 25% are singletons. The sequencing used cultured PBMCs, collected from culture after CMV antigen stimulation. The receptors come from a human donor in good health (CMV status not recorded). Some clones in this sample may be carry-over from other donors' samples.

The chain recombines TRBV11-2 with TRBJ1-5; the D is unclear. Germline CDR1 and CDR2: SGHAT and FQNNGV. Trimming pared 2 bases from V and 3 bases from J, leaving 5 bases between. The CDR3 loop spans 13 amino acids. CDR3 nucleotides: TGTGCCAGCAGCTTAAGCTTCAATCAGCCCCAGCATTTT. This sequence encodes CASSLSFNQPQHF.

This chain's CDR3 is CASVPVAGVGVGGTDTQYF. The CDR3 DNA reads as TGTGCCAGCGTTCCCGTAGCGGGAGTCGGAGTCGGGGGCACAGATACGCAGTATTTT. The chain couples TRBV7-8 to TRBJ2-3; 9 bases line up with TRBD2. Germline CDR1 SGHVS, CDR2 FQNEAQ. The CDR3 spans 19 residues. V was pared by 8 bases and J by 1 base, with 19 bases of the junction left unmatched.

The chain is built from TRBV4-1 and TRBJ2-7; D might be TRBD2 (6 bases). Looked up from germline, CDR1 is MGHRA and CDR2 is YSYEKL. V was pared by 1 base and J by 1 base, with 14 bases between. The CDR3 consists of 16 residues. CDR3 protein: CASSQVPGTLSYEQYF. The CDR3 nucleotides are TGCGCCAGCAGCCAAGTACCCGGGACTCTATCCTACGAGCAGTACTTC.

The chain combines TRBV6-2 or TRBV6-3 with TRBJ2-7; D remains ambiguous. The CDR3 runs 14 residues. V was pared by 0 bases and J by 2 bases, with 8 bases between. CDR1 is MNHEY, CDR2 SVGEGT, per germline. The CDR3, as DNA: TGTGCCAGCAGTTACTCGGTAGTTACCTACGAGCAGTACTTC. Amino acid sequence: CASSYSVVTYEQYF.

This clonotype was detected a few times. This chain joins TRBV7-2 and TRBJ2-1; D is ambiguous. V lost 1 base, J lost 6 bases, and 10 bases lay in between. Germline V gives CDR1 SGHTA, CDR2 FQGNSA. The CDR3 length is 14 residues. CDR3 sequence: CASSLVGRRNEQFF. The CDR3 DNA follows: TGTGCCAGCAGCTTAGTAGGTAGACGCAATGAGCAGTTCTTC.

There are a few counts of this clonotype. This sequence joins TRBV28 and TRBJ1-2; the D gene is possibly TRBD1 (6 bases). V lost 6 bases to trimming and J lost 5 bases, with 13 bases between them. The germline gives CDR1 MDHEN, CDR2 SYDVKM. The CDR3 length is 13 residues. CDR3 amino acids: CASRRTESYGYTF. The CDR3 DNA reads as TGTGCCAGCAGAAGGACAGAGTCTTATGGCTACACCTTC.

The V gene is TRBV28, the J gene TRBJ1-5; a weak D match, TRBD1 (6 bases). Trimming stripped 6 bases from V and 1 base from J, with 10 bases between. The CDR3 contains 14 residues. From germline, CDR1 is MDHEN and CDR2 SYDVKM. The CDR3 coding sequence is TGTGCCAGCAGACAAGGGGGGAGCAATCAGCCCCAGCATTTT. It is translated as CASRQGGSNQPQHF.

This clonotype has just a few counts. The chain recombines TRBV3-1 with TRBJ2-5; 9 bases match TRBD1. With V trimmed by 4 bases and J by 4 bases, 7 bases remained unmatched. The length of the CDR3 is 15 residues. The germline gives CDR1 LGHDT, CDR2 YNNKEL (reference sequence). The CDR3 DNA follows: TGTGCCAGCAGCCGGACCGACAGGGGGGGAGAGACCCAGTACTTC. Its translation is CASSRTDRGGETQYF.

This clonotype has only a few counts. CDR3 DNA: TGTGCCAGCAGGGAGGGCAGGGGGTGGACTGAAGCTTTCTTT. This codes for CASREGRGWTEAFF. The chain recombines TRBV28 with TRBJ1-1, with 7 bases matching TRBD1. The CDR3 has 14 residues. With V trimmed by 6 bases and J by 5 bases, 9 bases remained unmatched. Germline V gives CDR1 MDHEN, CDR2 SYDVKM.

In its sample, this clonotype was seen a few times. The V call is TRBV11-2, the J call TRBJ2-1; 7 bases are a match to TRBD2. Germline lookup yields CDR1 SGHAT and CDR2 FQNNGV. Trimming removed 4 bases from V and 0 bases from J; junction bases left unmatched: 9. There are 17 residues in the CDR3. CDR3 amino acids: CASSSLREGLSYNEQFF. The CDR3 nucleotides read TGTGCCAGCAGCTCTTTGAGGGAGGGCCTCTCCTACAATGAGCAGTTCTTC. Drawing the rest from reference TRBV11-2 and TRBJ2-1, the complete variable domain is EAGVAQSPRYKIIEKRQSVAFWCNPISGHATLYWYQQILGQGPKLLIQFQNNGVVDDSQLPKDRFSAERLKGVDSTLKIQPAKLEDSAVYLCASSSLREGLSYNEQFFGPGTRLTVL.

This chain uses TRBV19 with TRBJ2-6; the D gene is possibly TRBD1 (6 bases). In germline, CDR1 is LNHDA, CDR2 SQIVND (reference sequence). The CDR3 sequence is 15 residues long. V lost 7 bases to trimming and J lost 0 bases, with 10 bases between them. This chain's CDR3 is CASTKQGSGANVLTF. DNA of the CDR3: TGTGCCAGTACCAAACAGGGCTCTGGGGCCAACGTCCTGACTTTC.

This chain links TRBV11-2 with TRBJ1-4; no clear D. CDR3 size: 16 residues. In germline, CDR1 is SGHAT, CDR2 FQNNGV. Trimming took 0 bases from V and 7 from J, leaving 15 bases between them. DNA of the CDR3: TGTGCCAGCAGCTTAGATCTAAGTGGCAGGTCTGAAAAACTGTTTTTT. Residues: CASSLDLSGRSEKLFF. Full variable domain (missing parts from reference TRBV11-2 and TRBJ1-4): EAGVAQSPRYKIIEKRQSVAFWCNPISGHATLYWYQQILGQGPKLLIQFQNNGVVDDSQLPKDRFSAERLKGVDSTLKIQPAKLEDSAVYLCASSLDLSGRSEKLFFGSGTQLSVL.